In this sample, the clone carrying this T cell receptor (beta chain) turned up a few times. What it binds is not known. The data belong to a study of T cells in Graves' hyperthyroidism and ophthalmopathy. Study-level points and caveats: Most thyroid clonotypes that were expanded above 0.001 also turned up in blood.

The CDR3 regions of TCR beta were amplified from RNA transcripts. HTBI primers were the set used in a first-round RT-PCR of the TCR CDR3. TCRdb re-analysed the multiplex PCR reads in MiXCR, keeping a single row per CDR3 protein. The profile covers some 600,000 distinct CDR3 sequences, with 46% appearing a single time and 8.2% taken by the ten largest. Graves' hyperthyroidism is called stable when ophthalmopathy does not progress within 18 months. Patients aged 18 to 65 with hyperthyroidism were newly diagnosed, with duration under 2 months. Patients with uncontrolled infections, other autoimmune diseases, pregnancy or lactation were excluded. The CDR3 extends over 15 amino acids. After removal of 3 bases from V and 4 bases from J, the junction contained 6 bases not matched to a gene. The germline CDR1 and CDR2 sequences are SGHTA and FQGNSA.

The rearrangement uses TRBV7-2 and TRBJ2-7, with 10 bases fitting TRBD1. Input material: peripheral blood or thyroid tissue (not recorded which). This receptor was taken from a woman under 30 with Graves' hyperthyroidism. The CDR3: CASSFRQGAIYEQYF. CDR3 nucleotide sequence: TGTGCCAGCAGCTTTCGACAGGGGGCGATTTACGAGCAGTACTTC.